The 27 T cell receptor beta chains below all came from one sample that was sequenced in a study of molecular identifiers for immune sequencing clone quantification. TCRdb analysed the PCR reads with MiXCR anew, one entry per CDR3 protein. Seen here are approximately 320,000 distinct CDR3 sequences, roughly 24% observed once, and the top ten hold about 0.74%. Sequenced input: naive CD8+ T cells from blood, with Jurkat cell RNA spiked in. Subset meaning: FACS-sorted CD8+CD4-CCR7+CD45RA+ naive T cells. The receptors stem from a human donor in good health. Some libraries in this study had Jurkat cell RNA spiked in.

This clonotype occurred many times. The genes are TRBV7-2 and TRBJ1-1, with 8 nucleotides matching TRBD1. This CDR3 is built from 15 residues. CDR1 SGHTA and CDR2 FQGNSA come from the germline V gene. The trim removed 7 bases at V and 0 bases at J, leaving 7 bases unmatched. CDR3 sequence reads: CASTQRDRLNTEAFF. CDR3 nucleotide sequence: TGTGCCAGCACCCAAAGGGACAGGCTGAACACTGAAGCTTTCTTT.

The V gene is TRBV4-1, the J gene TRBJ1-3; D uncertain. Trimming took off 0 bases at V and 2 bases at J, with 11 bases between the two ends. The germline V gene encodes CDR1 MGHRA and CDR2 YSYEKL. This CDR3 comprises 16 residues. The CDR3 region is CASSQDRPPPGNTIYF. The CDR3 region has the DNA TGCGCCAGCAGCCAAGATCGCCCCCCCCCTGGAAACACCATATATTTT.

This clonotype was counted at least ten times. The gene calls are TRBV7-2 and TRBJ1-3, with D possibly matching TRBD1 (5 bases). Germline CDR1 is SGHTA and CDR2 is FQGNSA. V gave up 5 bases and J gave up 0 bases, with 17 bases separating them. The CDR3 runs 17 residues. The CDR3 protein is CASSQPGQGLSGNTIYF. The CDR3 DNA is TGTGCCAGCAGCCAACCAGGGCAGGGCCTCTCTGGAAACACCATATATTTT.

This clonotype has at least ten counts. The chain employs TRBV7-9 and TRBJ1-3, with 7 bases matching TRBD1. Germline CDR1 and CDR2: SEHNR and FQNEAQ (reference sequence). V trimming: 5 bases; J trimming: 0 bases; junction bases outside the gene matches: 7. This CDR3 has 16 residues. CDR3 DNA: TGTGCCAGCAGCGGCAGGGGGTCCAGCTCTGGAAACACCATATATTTT. Translating gives CASSGRGSSSGNTIYF.

This clonotype was observed at least ten times. This rearrangement joins TRBV28 to TRBJ2-1; 7 nucleotides match TRBD2. CDR3 length: 16 residues. The J segment lost 0 bases and the V segment lost 3 bases, leaving 5 bases of the junction unmatched. Germline V CDR1 and CDR2: MDHEN, SYDVKM. The CDR3 DNA reads TGTGCCAGCAGTTTGTTTAGCGGGTTCTCCTACAATGAGCAGTTCTTC. Amino acid sequence: CASSLFSGFSYNEQFF.

This clonotype was recorded at least ten times. The genes are TRBV10-3 and TRBJ2-5; weak D call: TRBD2 (6 bases). Germline assignment: CDR1 ENHRY and CDR2 SYGVKD. The CDR3 is 13 amino acids. Trimming removed 3 bases at V and 3 bases at J, with 8 bases between. CDR3 protein: CAISDRLEETQYF. The CDR3, as DNA: TGTGCCATCAGTGATCGACTAGAAGAGACCCAGTACTTC.

A note on this clonotype: A read error may explain this, as a much larger clone is one base away. The chain joins TRBV7-6 to TRBJ1-1; D gene uncertain. V was cut by 5 bases and J by 5 bases, with 9 bases left in between. The CDR3 contains 12 residues. Germline CDR1 reads SGHVS; CDR2 reads FNYEAQ. The CDR3 here is CASSPLITEAFF. The CDR3 nucleotides are TGTGCCAGCAGCCCTTTGATTACTGAAGCTTTCTTT.

This clonotype occurred a few times. The rearrangement links TRBV4-1 to TRBJ2-5; TRBD2 agrees at 8 bases. The V and J ends lost 1 base and 6 bases, in that order; junction bases with no gene match: 10. This CDR3 contains 16 residues. Germline V gene data show CDR1 as MGHRA and CDR2 as YSYEKL. In DNA, the CDR3 is TGCGCCAGCAGCCAAGCCGGGGCGGTAGCGGGGCAGACCCAGTACTTC. Translating it yields CASSQAGAVAGQTQYF.

At least ten counts were recorded for this clonotype. This sequence joins TRBV27 and TRBJ2-5, with TRBD2 matching over 11 bases. The V and J ends lost 5 bases and 5 bases, in that order; junction bases with no gene match: 7. There are 15 residues in the CDR3. CDR1 is MNHEY and CDR2 is SMNVEV in the germline V gene (reference sequence). The CDR3 region has the DNA TGTGCCAGCAGTAAACTAGCGGGAGTTGATGAGACCCAGTACTTC. It encodes CASSKLAGVDETQYF.

In its sample, this clonotype was seen a few times. V and J are TRBV4-3 and TRBJ2-3; D remains unclear. Germline assignment: CDR1 LGHNA and CDR2 YSLEER. The CDR3 consists of 14 residues. V lost 0 bases, J lost 4 bases, and 8 bases lay in between. The CDR3 loop is CASSQDPMPDTQYF. CDR3 bases: TGCGCCAGCAGCCAAGATCCGATGCCAGATACGCAGTATTTT.

Ten or more counts support this clonotype. The chain combines TRBV30 with TRBJ2-7; D gene unclear. V lost 3 bases and J 2 bases, leaving 8 bases between the germline ends. The CDR3 totals 12 residues. The germline gives CDR1 GTSNPN, CDR2 SVGIG (reference sequence). The CDR3 loop reads CAWRDTAYEQYF. The CDR3 DNA sequence: TGTGCCTGGAGAGACACCGCCTACGAGCAGTACTTC.

The chain is built from TRBV4-1 and TRBJ2-3; D is possibly TRBD2 (6 bases). The CDR3 sequence is 16 residues long. Germline CDR1 MGHRA, CDR2 YSYEKL. V lost 1 base to trimming and J lost 3 bases, with 14 bases between them. The CDR3 here is CASSQGDLATTDTQYF. The CDR3 bases are TGCGCCAGCAGCCAAGGGGACTTAGCAACGACAGATACGCAGTATTTT.

J is TRBJ2-7 and V is TRBV11-3; 8 nucleotides line up with TRBD2. This CDR3 region has 12 residues. Trimming took 5 bases from V and 5 from J; bases not matched to a gene: 2. The germline gives CDR1 SGHNT, CDR2 YENEEA. The CDR3 reads CASSREGDEQYF. CDR3 coding DNA: TGTGCCAGCAGCCGGGAGGGAGACGAGCAGTACTTC.

There are many counts of this clonotype. V usage is TRBV29-1 and J usage is TRBJ2-3; the D is unclear. The CDR3 extends over 13 amino acids. Germline CDR1 and CDR2: SQVTM and ANQGSEA. Between the trimmed V and J ends, which lost 0 bases and 3 bases, there was a span of 7 bases. The CDR3 DNA sequence: TGCAGCGTTGAAGATTCAGGAACAGATACGCAGTATTTT. Translation gives CSVEDSGTDTQYF.

J is TRBJ2-5 and V is TRBV20-1, with TRBD1 matching over 8 bases. The germline CDR1 and CDR2 sequences are DFQATT and SNEGSKA (reference sequence). The CDR3 loop spans 18 amino acids. J lost 0 bases, V lost 0 bases, and 12 bases had no gene match. CDR3 coding DNA: TGCAGTGCTAGAGATCCGGGACAGGTCGACTTCCACCAAGAGACCCAGTACTTC. Translated: CSARDPGQVDFHQETQYF.

This clonotype was counted ten times or more. This chain connects TRBV29-1 to TRBJ2-2; D unresolved. The CDR3 loop spans 12 amino acids. The V end was cut by 5 bases, the J end by 0 bases, with 4 bases between. CDR1 is SQVTM, CDR2 ANQGSEA, per germline. CDR3 amino acids: CSVRSNTGELFF. DNA for the CDR3: TGCAGCGTTCGTTCGAACACCGGGGAGCTGTTTTTT.

This clonotype occurred a few times. J is TRBJ2-7 and V is TRBV28, with TRBD1 matching over 8 bases. V was clipped by 5 bases and J by 7 bases; unmatched bases: 13. Germline V CDR1 and CDR2: MDHEN, SYDVKM. The CDR3 has 15 amino acids. CDR3 DNA sequence: TGTGCCAGCAGTCCCGGGACAGGTCCACCGGAGGAGCAGTACTTC. Its translation: CASSPGTGPPEEQYF.

The CDR3 bases are TGTGCCAGCAGGTATCAGGAAGGCTTGGATGGAGCTTTCTTT. It is translated as CASRYQEGLDGAFF. V and J are TRBV6-6 and TRBJ1-1; no clear D. Trimming pared 6 bases from V and 10 bases from J, leaving 21 bases between. The CDR3 consists of 14 residues. Germline-derived CDR1 and CDR2 are MNHNY and SVGAGI (reference sequence).

CDR3 loop: CASSKGQGARGTEAFF. CDR3 nucleotide sequence: TGCGCCAGCAGCAAAGGACAGGGGGCGCGGGGTACTGAAGCTTTCTTT. This sequence joins TRBV5-1 and TRBJ1-1; 11 bases are shared with TRBD1. The V and J ends lost 4 bases and 5 bases, in that order; junction bases with no gene match: 10. Germline CDR1 SGHRS, CDR2 YFSETQ. The length of the CDR3 is 16 residues.

The table lists this clonotype with many counts. The chain has TRBV29-1 and TRBJ2-7; D perhaps matches TRBD2 (6 bases). Trimming left V 6 bases short and J 4 bases short, with 16 bases between. CDR3 length: 13 amino acids. Germline CDR1 reads SQVTM; CDR2 reads ANQGSEA. CDR3 protein: CSVIAETLYEQYF. CDR3 sequence (DNA): TGCAGCGTGATAGCGGAGACTCTGTACGAGCAGTACTTC.

Details on this clonotype: The junction shows a germline mismatch at one end, possibly a read error. The gene calls are TRBV7-9 and TRBJ2-3; D may be TRBD2 (7 bases). This CDR3 has 16 residues. Germline CDR1 reads SEHNR; CDR2 reads FQNEAQ (reference sequence). The CDR3 sequence: CVSSPSPGGLADTQYF. The CDR3 nucleotides read TGTGTCAGCAGCCCCAGTCCGGGGGGCCTCGCAGATACGCAGTATTTT. The variable domain in full, completed from reference TRBV7-9 and TRBJ2-3, reads DTGVSQNPRHKITKRGQNVTFRCDPISEHNRLYWYRQTLGQGPEFLTYFQNEAQLEKSRLLSDRFSAERPKGSFSTLEIQRTEQGDSAMYLCVSSPSPGGLADTQYFGPGTRLTVL.

This clonotype was seen at least ten times. Compared with germline, one end of the junction differs, possibly owing to a read error. V usage is TRBV5-1 and J usage is TRBJ1-1, with 7 bases that match TRBD1. CDR3 size: 15 residues. Germline V CDR1 and CDR2: SGHRS, YFSETQ. The CDR3 nucleotides read TGTGCCAGCAGTTTAGGGGCAGGGGGGAGTACTGAAGCTTTCTTT. This codes for CASSLGAGGSTEAFF. Full variable domain (missing parts from reference TRBV5-1 and TRBJ1-1): KAGVTQTPRYLIKTRGQQVTLSCSPISGHRSVSWYQQTPGQGLQFLFEYFSETQRNKGNFPGRFSGRQFSNSRSEMNVSTLELGDSALYLCASSLGAGGSTEAFFGQGTRLTVV.

The chain uses TRBV28 and TRBJ2-7; tentatively, D is TRBD2 (6 bases). This CDR3 is 14 amino acids long. Per germline, CDR1 MDHEN and CDR2 SYDVKM. Trimming took 6 bases from V and 0 from J, leaving 12 bases between them. CDR3 nucleotides: TGTGCCAGCAGAAAGGCGGGGAGCTCCTACGAGCAGTACTTC. The encoded protein is CASRKAGSSYEQYF. Based on the CDR3 plus reference TRBV28 and TRBJ2-7, the full variable domain is DVKVTQSSRYLVKRTGEKVFLECVQDMDHENMFWYRQDPGLGLRLIYFSYDVKMKEKGDIPEGYSVSREKKERFSLILESASTNQTSMYLCASRKAGSSYEQYFGPGTRLTVT.

Ten or more counts support this clonotype. This sequence joins TRBV12-5 and TRBJ1-1; no firm D call. This CDR3 is 15 amino acids long. The germline V gene has CDR1 LGHNT and CDR2 FRNRAP. The V and J ends lost 1 base and 5 bases respectively, with 14 bases between them. The CDR3 sequence is CASGLEVLWGTEAFF. The CDR3 DNA sequence: TGTGCTAGTGGTTTGGAAGTACTCTGGGGAACTGAAGCTTTCTTT. Based on the CDR3 plus reference TRBV12-5 and TRBJ1-1, the full variable domain is DARVTQTPRHKVTEMGQEVTMRCQPILGHNTVFWYRQTMMQGLELLAYFRNRAPLDDSGMPKDRFSAEMPDATLATLKIQPSEPRDSAVYFCASGLEVLWGTEAFFGQGTRLTVV.

This clonotype was seen just once. A much larger clone sits a single nucleotide away, making a read error possible. V usage is TRBV5-1 and J usage is TRBJ2-7; D possibly corresponds to TRBD2 (6 bases). Germline CDR1 reads SGHRS; CDR2 reads YFSETQ. This CDR3 has 17 amino acids. The chain's CDR3 is CASSPGLLNELSYGQYF. In nucleotides, the CDR3 is TGCGCCAGCAGCCCGGGACTCCTGAACGAACTATCCTACGGGCAGTACTTC.

This clonotype came up a few times. The conserved phenylalanine or tryptophan normally closing the CDR3 is absent here, so this likely arose from a read error. This chain connects TRBV6-1 to TRBJ1-2; 7 bases match TRBD1. The CDR3 consists of 13 residues. Germline assignment: CDR1 MNHNS and CDR2 SASEGT. V lost 6 bases to trimming and J lost 3 bases; unmatched junction nucleotides: 4. The CDR3 region has the DNA TGTGCCAGCAGAGAACAGGGGTACTATGGCTACACCTCC. This translates into CASREQGYYGYTS.

This clonotype has only a few counts. V and J are TRBV2 and TRBJ1-5; possible D gene TRBD1, 5 bases. The CDR3 is made up of 16 amino acids. Per germline, CDR1 SNHLY and CDR2 FYNNEI. V was clipped by 3 bases and J by 3 bases, with 15 bases between them. CDR3: CASSDRGTSHNQPQHF. CDR3 DNA: TGTGCCAGCAGTGATAGGGGTACCTCACACAATCAGCCCCAGCATTTT.